Listed below are T cell receptor beta chains from one sample, sequenced in a study of shared clonotypes between healthy human individuals. Measured with immunoSEQ multiplex PCR; TCRdb has only the in-frame clones, and not every one. The sample records approximately 720,000 clones, 92% being singletons. The sample consisted of naive CD8+ T cells sorted from blood. The receptors shown here come from a man aged 25 to 40 in good health. CDR3s include the opening cysteine and the closing phenylalanine or tryptophan. D genes are given only for firm matches. Clone size is shown for a subset of rows, as once, few, many or a class of expanded clone.

V	J	D	length	size	CDR3	DNA
TRBV7-2	TRBJ2-7	-	13	-	CASSLDPVYEQYF	TGTGCCAGCAGCTTAGATCCGGTATACGAGCAGTACTTC
TRBV7-2	TRBJ2-3	TRBD2	18	-	CASSLRLAGGPGTDTQYF	TGTGCCAGCAGCCTGAGACTAGCGGGAGGGCCTGGCACAGATACGCAGTATTTT
TRBV27	TRBJ2-7	TRBD2	15	-	CASSIGLAGTYEQYF	TGTGCCAGCAGTATCGGACTAGCGGGAACCTACGAGCAGTACTTC
TRBV9	TRBJ1-1	-	12	-	CASSTRDTEAFF	TGTGCCAGCAGCACAAGGGACACTGAAGCTTTCTTT
TRBV7-2	TRBJ2-5	TRBD2	16	-	CASSSLLAVTEETQYF	TGTGCCAGCAGCTCACTTCTAGCGGTTACCGAAGAGACCCAGTACTTC
TRBV9	TRBJ2-7	-	13	-	CASSGTSTYEQYF	TGTGCCAGCAGCGGAACAAGCACCTACGAGCAGTACTTC
TRBV5-1	TRBJ1-5	-	13	-	CASSLWGEQPQHF	TGCGCCAGCAGCTTGTGGGGAGAGCAGCCCCAGCATTTT
TRBV7-9	TRBJ2-7	-	14	once	CASSLAGSGYEQYF	TGTGCCAGCAGCTTAGCGGGTTCCGGCTACGAGCAGTACTTC
TRBV14	TRBJ2-7	-	15	-	CASSQELATVNEQYF	TGTGCCAGCAGCCAAGAACTGGCCACGGTGAACGAGCAGTACTTC
TRBV6-1	TRBJ2-7	TRBD1	14	once	CASSEVPGGHGRYF	TGTGCCAGCAGTGAAGTCCCAGGGGGACACGGTCGGTACTTC
TRBV7-6	TRBJ1-4	TRBD1	14	-	CASSLGGALEKLFF	TGTGCCAGCAGCCTAGGGGGCGCCCTAGAAAAACTGTTTTTT
TRBV7-6	TRBJ2-7	TRBD2	14	-	CASSLSGSSYEQYF	TGTGCCAGCAGCTTAAGCGGGAGCTCCTACGAGCAGTACTTC
TRBV19	TRBJ2-7	-	12	-	CASSISPYEQYF	TGTGCCAGTAGTATCTCACCGTACGAGCAGTACTTC
TRBV5-1	TRBJ2-7	-	11	-	CASSLEAEQYF	TGCGCCAGCAGCTTGGAAGCCGAGCAGTACTTC
TRBV7-9	TRBJ2-3	TRBD2	17	-	CASSSRTSGRQGDTQYF	TGTGCCAGCAGCTCACGGACTAGCGGGAGACAAGGAGATACGCAGTATTTT
TRBV28	TRBJ2-7	-	15	-	CASRHRDTALYEQYF	TGTGCCAGCAGACACCGGGACACTGCCCTCTACGAGCAGTACTTC
TRBV6-5	TRBJ2-2	TRBD1	16	-	CASSWNRDRGSGELFF	TGTGCCAGCAGTTGGAACCGGGACAGAGGGTCCGGGGAGCTGTTTTTT
TRBV7-9	TRBJ2-2	-	13	-	CASSLAGGLELFF	TGTGCCAGCAGCTTAGCGGGGGGACTGGAGCTGTTTTTT
TRBV29-1	TRBJ1-2	TRBD1	15	once	CSVDTLQGQVYGYTF	TGCAGCGTGGATACACTACAGGGACAGGTCTATGGCTACACCTTC
TRBV28	TRBJ2-7	-	12	-	CASTGISYEQYF	TGTGCCAGTACCGGGATCTCCTACGAGCAGTACTTC
TRBV5-1	TRBJ2-5	TRBD1	14	-	CASSIWDRQETQYF	TGCGCCAGCAGCATATGGGACAGACAAGAGACCCAGTACTTC
TRBV5-1	TRBJ2-1	TRBD2	21	once	CASSRVGTSGSFVGSYNEQFF	TGCGCCAGCAGCCGAGTCGGGACTAGCGGGAGCTTCGTCGGCTCCTACAATGAGCAGTTCTTC
TRBV27	TRBJ2-7	-	14	-	CASSLRPAGYEQYF	TGTGCCAGCAGTTTACGGCCTGCTGGTTACGAGCAGTACTTC